Presented here are 12 T cell receptor beta chains from one specimen sequenced in a study of Tregs in tolerant kidney transplant recipients. Sequencing used immunoSEQ multiplex PCR; TCRdb keeps in-frame clones, though not all of them. The ten most abundant clones cover 1.8% of a sample with around 33,000 clones. The nonmyeloablative bone marrow transplants came from related graft donors, with transient mixed chimerism. This specimen consisted of CD4+ T cells from blood (PBMCs), obtained 24 months after the transplant. The receptors were sampled from a human patient who received a combined kidney and bone marrow transplant. Some T cells may be transferred from the graft donor.

Turning to this clone: The read ends 3 residues shy of where the CDR3 ends; the end is completed using the germline J gene. J is TRBJ2-3 and V is TRBV7-3; 9 bases line up with TRBD1. Germline lookup yields CDR1 SGHTA and CDR2 FQGTGA. With V trimmed by 4 bases and J by 5 bases, 7 bases remained unmatched. The CDR3 extends over 15 amino acids. CDR3: CASSSPGQGIDTQYF. The CDR3 DNA, read in part, is TGTGCCAGCAGCTCGCCGGGACAGGGAATAGATACG.

To note about this clone: The read terminates 3 residues ahead of where the CDR3 ends, so the germline J gene completes it. This chain connects TRBV10-3 to TRBJ1-5; 8 positions match TRBD1. CDR1 ENHRY and CDR2 SYGVKD come from the germline V gene. The junction had 3 bases not matched to a gene; V was cut back by 3 bases and J by 5 bases. This CDR3 comprises 14 residues. The CDR3 DNA, read in part, is TGTGCCATCAGTGACAGGGGGCAAGATCAGCCC. Translation: CAISDRGQDQP. The CDR3, in full, reads CAISDRGQDQPQHF.

A note on this clone: Coverage ceases 3 residues before the CDR3 finishes, and the germline J gene fills in the end. The genes are TRBV5-6 and TRBJ2-3; a possible D gene is TRBD2 (6 bases). Germline CDR1 reads SGHDT; CDR2 reads YYEEEE. The CDR3 extends over 14 amino acids. V was cut by 4 bases and J by 2 bases, with 11 bases left in between. CDR3 DNA, as far as it was read: TGTGCCAGCAGCGCGGGGTTCCCCACAGATACG. This sequence encodes CASSAGFPTDT. The whole CDR3 sequence is CASSAGFPTDTQYF.

For this clone: The read terminates 3 residues before the CDR3 end, so the remaining end is supplied by the germline J gene. The chain couples TRBV24-1 to TRBJ2-3, with TRBD2 identical over 15 bases. V was pared by 5 bases and J by 0 bases, with 5 bases of the junction left unmatched. The CDR3 consists of 18 residues. Germline V CDR1 and CDR2: KGHDR, SFDVKD. This CDR3 reads CATSAGLAGGSSTDTQYF. The sequenced part of the CDR3 DNA is TGTGCCACCAGTGCGGGACTAGCGGGAGGCTCTAGCACAGATACG.

About this clone itself: The CDR3 end lies 3 residues beyond the end of the read and is filled in from the germline J gene. The rearrangement uses TRBV19 and TRBJ1-5; D remains ambiguous. Germline-derived CDR1 and CDR2 are LNHDA and SQIVND (reference sequence). Deletions cut 3 bases from V and 5 bases from J, with 8 bases between. CDR3 length: 13 amino acids. The CDR3 is CASSMALHQPQHF. The sequenced CDR3 bases are TGTGCCAGTAGTATGGCCCTCCATCAGCCC.

Comment on this clone: The CDR3 extends 3 residues past the end of the read, so its final part is completed from the germline J gene. The chain uses TRBV20-1 and TRBJ2-3; perhaps TRBD2 as D (6 bases). The CDR3 sequence is 14 residues long. Trimming pared 6 bases from V and 2 bases from J, leaving 15 bases between. Germline CDR1 is DFQATT and CDR2 is SNEGSKA (reference sequence). The CDR3 loop is CSATGTLHTDTQYF. The covered CDR3 bases are TGCAGTGCAACCGGGACTCTTCACACAGATACG.

About this clone itself: The read stops 3 residues short of the end of the CDR3; the missing end is completed from the germline J gene. The V call is TRBV30, the J call TRBJ1-5; D gene unclear. There are 13 residues in the CDR3. CDR1 is GTSNPN, CDR2 SVGIG, per germline (reference sequence). Trimming removed 5 bases at V and 3 bases at J, with 11 bases between. The DNA read from the CDR3 is TGTGCCTGGGGTGGAGGCCCCAATCAGCCC. As protein: CAWGGGPNQP. In full, the CDR3 reads CAWGGGPNQPQHF. Drawing the rest from reference TRBV30 and TRBJ1-5, the complete variable domain is SQTIHQWPATLVQPVGSPLSLECTVEGTSNPNLYWYRQAAGRGLQLLFYSVGIGQISSEVPQNLSASRPQDRQFILSSKKLLLSDSGFYLCAWGGGPNQPQHFGDGTRLSIL.

On this clone: The read halts 3 residues ahead of the CDR3 end, with the missing end drawn from the germline J gene. The chain links TRBV19 to TRBJ2-2; perhaps TRBD1 as D (6 bases). CDR1 is LNHDA and CDR2 is SQIVND in the germline V gene (reference sequence). Trimming took 6 bases from V and 1 from J, leaving 9 bases between them. This CDR3 is 14 amino acids long. Incomplete CDR3 DNA: TGTGCCAGTAGACTGACAGGGAACACCGGGGAG. Its translation is CASRLTGNTGE. The CDR3 in full is CASRLTGNTGELFF.

About this clone itself: The read stops 3 residues short of the end of the CDR3; the missing end is completed from the germline J gene. The chain is built from TRBV20-1 and TRBJ2-6, with TRBD1 identical over 9 bases. The CDR3 is 19 residues long. The J segment lost 0 bases and the V segment lost 6 bases, leaving 15 bases of the junction unmatched. The germline V gene has CDR1 DFQATT and CDR2 SNEGSKA (reference sequence). The CDR3 sequence: CSAVRYAGQGSSGANVLTF. The covered CDR3 bases are TGCAGTGCCGTCAGGTATGCGGGACAGGGAAGCTCTGGGGCCAACGTC.

Concerning this clone itself: The CDR3 extends 3 residues past the end of the read, so its final part is completed from the germline J gene. The V gene is TRBV18, the J gene TRBJ2-1; a weak D match, TRBD1 (7 bases). Germline V gene lookup returns CDR1 KGHSH and CDR2 LQKENI. V was cut by 3 bases and J by 0 bases, with 9 bases left in between. The CDR3 has 15 amino acids. The CDR3 protein is CASSPQGGSYNEQFF. The part of the CDR3 DNA that was read is TGTGCCAGCTCACCCCAGGGGGGCTCCTACAATGAG. Looking up the rest from reference TRBV18 and TRBJ2-1 gives the full variable domain: NAGVMQNPRHLVRRRGQEARLRCSPMKGHSHVYWYRQLPEEGLKFMVYLQKENIIDESGMPKERFSAEFPKEGPSILRIQQVVRGDSAAYFCASSPQGGSYNEQFFGPGTRLTVL.

Note on this clone: Read coverage stops 3 residues before the CDR3 terminus; the germline J gene supplies the remainder. V usage is TRBV2 and J usage is TRBJ2-1; D perhaps matches TRBD2 (6 bases). V was shortened by 4 bases and J by 6 bases, with 16 bases between the two germline ends. The CDR3 contains 15 residues. Germline V CDR1 and CDR2: SNHLY, FYNNEI. The sequenced CDR3 bases are TGTGCCAGCAGTGGAGGAGGCGGGAAGGTCAATGAG. It codes for CASSGGGGKVNE. The CDR3, in full, reads CASSGGGGKVNEQFF.

For this clone: The read ends 3 residues shy of where the CDR3 ends; the end is completed using the germline J gene. V is TRBV2 and J is TRBJ1-2; TRBD1 aligns across 7 bases. The CDR3 contains 13 residues. CDR1 is SNHLY and CDR2 is FYNNEI in the germline V gene. After removal of 8 bases from V and 4 bases from J, the junction contained 7 bases not matched to a gene. The CDR3 reads CASGGDSRYGYTF. The DNA read from the CDR3 is TGTGCCAGCGGTGGGGACAGCCGCTATGGC.